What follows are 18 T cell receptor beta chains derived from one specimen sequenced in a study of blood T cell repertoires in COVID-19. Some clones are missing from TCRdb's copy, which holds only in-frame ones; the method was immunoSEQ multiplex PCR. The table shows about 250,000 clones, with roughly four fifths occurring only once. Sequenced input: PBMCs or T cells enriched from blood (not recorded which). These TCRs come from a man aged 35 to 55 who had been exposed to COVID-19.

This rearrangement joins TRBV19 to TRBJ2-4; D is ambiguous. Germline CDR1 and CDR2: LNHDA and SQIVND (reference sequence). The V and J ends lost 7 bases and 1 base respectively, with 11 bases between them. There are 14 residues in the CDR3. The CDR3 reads CASTVANAKNIQYF. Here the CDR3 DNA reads TGTGCCAGTACGGTCGCGAACGCCAAAAACATTCAGTACTTC. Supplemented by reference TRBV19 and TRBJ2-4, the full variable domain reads DGGITQSPKYLFRKEGQNVTLSCEQNLNHDAMYWYRQDPGQGLRLIYYSQIVNDFQKGDIAEGYSVSREKKESFPLTVTSAQKNPTAFYLCASTVANAKNIQYFGAGTRLSVL.

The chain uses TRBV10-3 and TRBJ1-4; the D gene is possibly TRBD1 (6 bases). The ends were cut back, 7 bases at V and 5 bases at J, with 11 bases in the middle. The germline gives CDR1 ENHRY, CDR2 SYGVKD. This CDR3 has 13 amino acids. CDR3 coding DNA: TGTGCCATCACTGGACAGCTCAATGAAAAACTGTTTTTT. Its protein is CAITGQLNEKLFF.

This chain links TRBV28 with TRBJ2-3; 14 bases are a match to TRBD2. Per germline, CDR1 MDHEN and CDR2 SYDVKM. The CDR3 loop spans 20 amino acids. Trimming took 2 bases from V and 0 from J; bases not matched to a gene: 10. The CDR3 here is CASSLRLGLAGATSTDTQYF. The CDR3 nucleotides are TGTGCCAGCAGTTTAAGGTTGGGACTAGCGGGAGCCACTAGCACAGATACGCAGTATTTT.

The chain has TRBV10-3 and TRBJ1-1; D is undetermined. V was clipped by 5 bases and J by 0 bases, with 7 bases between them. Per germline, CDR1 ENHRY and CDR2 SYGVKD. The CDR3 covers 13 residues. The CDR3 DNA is TGTGCCATCAGTCAACCGGTGAACACTGAAGCTTTCTTT. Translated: CAISQPVNTEAFF.

CDR3 residues: CASRSGGGISGELFF. In DNA, the CDR3 is TGTGCCAGCAGAAGCGGAGGCGGGATCTCCGGGGAGCTGTTTTTT. This chain joins TRBV3-1 (or the pseudogene TRBV3-2) and TRBJ2-2, with D possibly being TRBD2 (6 bases). This CDR3 is built from 15 residues. Germline V gives CDR1 LGHDT, CDR2 YNNKEL (reference sequence). Trimming pared 6 bases from V and 6 bases from J, leaving 17 bases between.

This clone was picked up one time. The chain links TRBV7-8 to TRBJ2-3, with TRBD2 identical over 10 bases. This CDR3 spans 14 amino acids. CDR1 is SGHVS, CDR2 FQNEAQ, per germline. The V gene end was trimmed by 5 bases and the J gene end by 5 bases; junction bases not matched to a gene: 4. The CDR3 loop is CASSLRTSGDTQYF. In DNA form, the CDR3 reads TGTGCCAGCAGCCTCAGGACTAGCGGAGATACGCAGTATTTT.

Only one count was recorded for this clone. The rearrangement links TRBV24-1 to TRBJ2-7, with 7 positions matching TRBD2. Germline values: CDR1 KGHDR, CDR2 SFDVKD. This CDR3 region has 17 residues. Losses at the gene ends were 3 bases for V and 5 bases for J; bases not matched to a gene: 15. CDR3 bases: TGTGCCACCAGTGATCCTATCGGACTAGAGAGATTGGACGAGCAGTACTTC. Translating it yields CATSDPIGLERLDEQYF.

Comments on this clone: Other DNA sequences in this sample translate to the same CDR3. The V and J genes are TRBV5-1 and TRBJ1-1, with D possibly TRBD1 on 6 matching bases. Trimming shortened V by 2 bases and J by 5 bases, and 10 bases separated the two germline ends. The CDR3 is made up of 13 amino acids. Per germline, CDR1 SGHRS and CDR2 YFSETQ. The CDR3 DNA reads TGCGCCAGCAGCTTACAGGGTGGAACTGAAGCTTTCTTT. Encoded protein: CASSLQGGTEAFF.

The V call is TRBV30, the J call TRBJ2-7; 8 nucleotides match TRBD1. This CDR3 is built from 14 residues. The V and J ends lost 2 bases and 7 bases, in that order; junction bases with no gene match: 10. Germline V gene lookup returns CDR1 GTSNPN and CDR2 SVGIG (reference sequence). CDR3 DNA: TGTGCCTGGAGTCCCCCCCCGCAGGGGGCTGAGCAGTACTTC. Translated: CAWSPPPQGAEQYF.

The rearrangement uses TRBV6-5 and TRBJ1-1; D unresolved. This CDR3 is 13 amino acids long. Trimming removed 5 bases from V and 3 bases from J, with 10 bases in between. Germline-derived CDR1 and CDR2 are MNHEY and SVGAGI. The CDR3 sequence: CASSLLEDTEAFF. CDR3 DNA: TGTGCCAGCAGTCTTTTAGAGGACACTGAAGCTTTCTTT.

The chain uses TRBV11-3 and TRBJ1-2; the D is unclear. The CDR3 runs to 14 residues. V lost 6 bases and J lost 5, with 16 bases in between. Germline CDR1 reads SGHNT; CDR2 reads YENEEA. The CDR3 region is CASRSSEGKYGYTF. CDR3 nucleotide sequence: TGTGCCAGCAGGTCATCGGAGGGAAAATATGGCTACACCTTC.

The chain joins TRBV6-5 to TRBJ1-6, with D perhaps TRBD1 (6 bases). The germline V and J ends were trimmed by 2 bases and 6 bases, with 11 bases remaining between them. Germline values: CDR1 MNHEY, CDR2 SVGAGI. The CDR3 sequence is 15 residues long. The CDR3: CASSYRRGANSPLHF. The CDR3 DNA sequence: TGTGCCAGCAGTTACCGCCGGGGGGCTAATTCACCCCTCCACTTT.

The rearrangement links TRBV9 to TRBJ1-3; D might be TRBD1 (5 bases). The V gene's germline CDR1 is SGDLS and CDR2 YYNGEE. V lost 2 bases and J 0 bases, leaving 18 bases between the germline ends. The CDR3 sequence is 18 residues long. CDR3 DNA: TGTGCCAGCAGCGTTGGCGCAGGGAATCGAAACTCTGGAAACACCATATATTTT. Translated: CASSVGAGNRNSGNTIYF.

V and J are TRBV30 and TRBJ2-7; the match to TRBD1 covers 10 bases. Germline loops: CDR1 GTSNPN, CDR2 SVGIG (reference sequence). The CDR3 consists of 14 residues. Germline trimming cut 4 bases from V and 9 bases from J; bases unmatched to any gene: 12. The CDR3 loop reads CAWMYGQGVGRQYF. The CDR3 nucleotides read TGTGCCTGGATGTACGGACAGGGGGTAGGAAGGCAGTACTTC.

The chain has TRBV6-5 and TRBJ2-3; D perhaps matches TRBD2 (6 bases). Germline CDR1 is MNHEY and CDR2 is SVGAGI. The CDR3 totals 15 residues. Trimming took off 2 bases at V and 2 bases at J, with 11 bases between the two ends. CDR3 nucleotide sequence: TGTGCCAGCAGTTACAGGGGAGGCATCACAGATACGCAGTATTTT. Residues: CASSYRGGITDTQYF.

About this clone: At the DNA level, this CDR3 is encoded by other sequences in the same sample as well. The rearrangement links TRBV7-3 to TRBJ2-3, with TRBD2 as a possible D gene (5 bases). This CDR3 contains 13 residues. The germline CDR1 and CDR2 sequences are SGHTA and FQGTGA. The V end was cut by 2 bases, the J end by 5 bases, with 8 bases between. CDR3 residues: CASSLLGGDTQYF. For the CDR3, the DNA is TGTGCCAGCAGCTTATTAGGAGGAGATACGCAGTATTTT. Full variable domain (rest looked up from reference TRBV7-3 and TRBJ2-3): GAGVSQTPSNKVTEKGKYVELRCDPISGHTALYWYRQSLGQGPEFLIYFQGTGAADDSGLPNDRFFAVRPEGSVSTLKIQRTERGDSAVYLCASSLLGGDTQYFGPGTRLTVL.

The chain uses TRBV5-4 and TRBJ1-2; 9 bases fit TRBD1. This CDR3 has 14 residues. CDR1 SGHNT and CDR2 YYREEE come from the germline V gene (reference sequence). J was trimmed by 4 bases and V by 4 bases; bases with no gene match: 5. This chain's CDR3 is CASSTTGQGYGYTF. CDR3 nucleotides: TGTGCCAGCAGCACCACGGGACAGGGCTATGGCTACACCTTC.

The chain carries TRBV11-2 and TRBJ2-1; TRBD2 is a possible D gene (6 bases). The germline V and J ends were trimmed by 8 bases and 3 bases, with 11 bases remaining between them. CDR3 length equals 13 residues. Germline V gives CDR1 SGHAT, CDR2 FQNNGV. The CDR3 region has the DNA TGTGCCAGCTCAGAGGGACTCTACAATGAGCAGTTCTTC. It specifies CASSEGLYNEQFF. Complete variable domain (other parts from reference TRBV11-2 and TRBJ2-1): EAGVAQSPRYKIIEKRQSVAFWCNPISGHATLYWYQQILGQGPKLLIQFQNNGVVDDSQLPKDRFSAERLKGVDSTLKIQPAKLEDSAVYLCASSEGLYNEQFFGPGTRLTVL.